This T cell receptor beta chain stems from a study of PD-L1 blockade in urothelial cancer. Study-level information: Blood analysis occurred 3 weeks (second dose) and 6 weeks after treatment start.

Time point reported: pretreatment peripheral blood. Urothelial carcinoma affected the patients, and it was locally advanced or metastatic. Germline CDR1 LGHNA, CDR2 YNFKEQ. Trimming took 0 bases from V and 4 from J, leaving 10 bases between them. This CDR3 is 14 amino acids long. This clone was recorded a few times. Its target is unknown. Findings and limits, study-wide: Patients with durable benefit had greater blood expansion of tumor-associated TCR clones 3 weeks into treatment.

Produced via immunoSEQ multiplex PCR; TCRdb's table is partial and in-frame only. The sample holds tens of thousands of clones; roughly 90% are singletons and the top ten take about 1%. The receptor's source is a woman of 80 years or more with urothelial cancer. The sequencing here drew on PBMCs, taken around atezolizumab (anti-PD-L1) treatment. This rearrangement joins TRBV4-2 to TRBJ2-7, with a possible D match to TRBD1 (6 bases). CDR3 sequence: CASSQEQGGYEQYF. In DNA form, the CDR3 reads TGTGCCAGCAGCCAAGAACAGGGTGGGTACGAGCAGTACTTC.